Below, one TCR beta chain is given with its context. Sequencing was performed with immunoSEQ multiplex PCR; in TCRdb, only in-frame clones are kept and a portion is missing. The profile shows roughly 200,000 clones, around 79% of them singletons. Seattle's cohort entered during active infection and was followed longitudinally. The germline V gene encodes CDR1 SGHVS and CDR2 FQNEAQ. The J segment lost 2 bases and the V segment lost 4 bases, leaving 10 bases of the junction unmatched. This CDR3 is built from 16 residues. The data derive from a study of blood T cell repertoires in COVID-19. About the research overall: Specimens from acute and convalescent COVID-19 originated in the United States, Italy and Spain. In each case, the material was cDNA or gDNA derived from T cells, B-cell-depleted T cells, or PBMCs.

This sequence originates from a woman in her thirties or forties with COVID-19, enrolled during active disease. Sequenced sample: peripheral blood. V is TRBV7-8 and J is TRBJ2-7; 8 bases fit TRBD1. The CDR3 bases are TGTGCCAGCAGCTCATCCCAGGGGGCCGGGCCCTACGAGCAGTACTTC. As protein: CASSSSQGAGPYEQYF. The variable domain in full, with the rest retrieved from reference TRBV7-8 and TRBJ2-7, is GAGVSQSPRYKVAKRGQDVALRCDPISGHVSLFWYQQALGQGPEFLTYFQNEAQLDKSGLPSDRFFAERPEGSVSTLKIQRTQQEDSAVYLCASSSSQGAGPYEQYFGPGTRLTVT.